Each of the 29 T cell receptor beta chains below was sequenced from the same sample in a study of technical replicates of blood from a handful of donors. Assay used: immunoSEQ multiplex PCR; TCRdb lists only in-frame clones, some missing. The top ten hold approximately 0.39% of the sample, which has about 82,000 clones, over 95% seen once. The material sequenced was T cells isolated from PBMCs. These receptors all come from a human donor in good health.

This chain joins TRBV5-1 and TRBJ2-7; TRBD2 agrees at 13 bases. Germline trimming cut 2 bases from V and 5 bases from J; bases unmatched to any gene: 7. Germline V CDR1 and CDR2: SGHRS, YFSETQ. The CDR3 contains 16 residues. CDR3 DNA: TGCGCCAGCAGCTTAAGGACTAGCGGGAGTCTCGACGAGCAGTACTTC. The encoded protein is CASSLRTSGSLDEQYF.

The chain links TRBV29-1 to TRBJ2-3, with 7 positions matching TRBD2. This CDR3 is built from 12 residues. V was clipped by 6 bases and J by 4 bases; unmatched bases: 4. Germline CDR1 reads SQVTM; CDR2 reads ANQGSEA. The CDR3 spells CSVAGASDTQYF. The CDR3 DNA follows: TGCAGCGTGGCGGGAGCATCAGATACGCAGTATTTT.

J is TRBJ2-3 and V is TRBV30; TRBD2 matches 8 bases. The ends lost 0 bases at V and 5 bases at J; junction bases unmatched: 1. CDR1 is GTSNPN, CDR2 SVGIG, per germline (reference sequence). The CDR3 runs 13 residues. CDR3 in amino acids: CAWSVLAGDTQYF. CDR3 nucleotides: TGTGCCTGGAGTGTCCTAGCGGGAGATACGCAGTATTTT.

The CDR3 sequence: CASSLSAQLNQPQHF. CDR3 DNA: TGTGCCAGCAGTTTATCGGCCCAATTAAATCAGCCCCAGCATTTT. The rearrangement uses TRBV27 and TRBJ1-5; no firm D call. Trimming stripped 0 bases from V and 4 bases from J, with 10 bases between. CDR3 size: 15 residues. The germline V gene has CDR1 MNHEY and CDR2 SMNVEV (reference sequence).

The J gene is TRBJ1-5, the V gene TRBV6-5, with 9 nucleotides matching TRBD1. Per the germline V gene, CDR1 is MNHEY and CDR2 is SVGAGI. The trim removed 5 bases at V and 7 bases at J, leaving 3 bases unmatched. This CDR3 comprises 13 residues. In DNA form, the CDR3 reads TGTGCCAGCAGTAGAGGGACAGGGCAGCCCCAGCATTTT. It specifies CASSRGTGQPQHF.

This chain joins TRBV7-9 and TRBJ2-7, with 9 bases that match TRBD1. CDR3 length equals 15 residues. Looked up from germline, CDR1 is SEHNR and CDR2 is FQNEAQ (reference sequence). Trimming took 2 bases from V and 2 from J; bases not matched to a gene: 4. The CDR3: CASSLTGQGTYEQYF. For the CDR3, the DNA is TGTGCCAGCAGCTTAACAGGACAGGGGACCTACGAGCAGTACTTC.

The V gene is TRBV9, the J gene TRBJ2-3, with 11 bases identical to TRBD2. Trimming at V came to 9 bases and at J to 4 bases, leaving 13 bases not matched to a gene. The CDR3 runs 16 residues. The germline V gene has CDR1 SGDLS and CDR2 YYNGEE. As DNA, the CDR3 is TGTGCCACGAGTAGCGGGAGGGCCTTACGGGCAGATACGCAGTATTTT. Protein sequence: CATSSGRALRADTQYF. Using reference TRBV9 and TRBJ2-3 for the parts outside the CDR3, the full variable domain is DSGVTQTPKHLITATGQRVTLRCSPRSGDLSVYWYQQSLDQGLQFLIQYYNGEERAKGNILERFSAQQFPDLHSELNLSSLELGDSALYFCATSSGRALRADTQYFGPGTRLTVL.

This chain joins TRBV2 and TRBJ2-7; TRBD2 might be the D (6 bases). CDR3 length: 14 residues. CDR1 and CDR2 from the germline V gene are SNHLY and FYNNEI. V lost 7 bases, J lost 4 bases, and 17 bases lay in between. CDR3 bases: TGTGCCAGCACCCCGGGGGAGAACCCATACGAGCAGTACTTC. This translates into CASTPGENPYEQYF.

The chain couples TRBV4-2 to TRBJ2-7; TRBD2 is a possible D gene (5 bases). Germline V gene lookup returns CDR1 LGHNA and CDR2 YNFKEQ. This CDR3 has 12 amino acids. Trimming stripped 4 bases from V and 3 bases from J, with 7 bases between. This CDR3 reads CASSLGSYEQYF. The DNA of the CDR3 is TGTGCCAGCAGCCTAGGGAGCTACGAGCAGTACTTC.

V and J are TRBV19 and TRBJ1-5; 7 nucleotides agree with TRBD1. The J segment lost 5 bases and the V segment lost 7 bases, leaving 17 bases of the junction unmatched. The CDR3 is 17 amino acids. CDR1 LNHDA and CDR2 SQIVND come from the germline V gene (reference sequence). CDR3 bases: TGTGCCAGTATGGGAATACCGGGACAGAGATCGGATCAGCCCCAGCATTTT. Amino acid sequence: CASMGIPGQRSDQPQHF.

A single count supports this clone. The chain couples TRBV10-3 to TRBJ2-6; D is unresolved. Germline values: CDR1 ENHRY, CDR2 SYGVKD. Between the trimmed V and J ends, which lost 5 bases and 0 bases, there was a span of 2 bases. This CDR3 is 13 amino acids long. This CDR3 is CAISLSGANVLTF. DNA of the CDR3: TGTGCCATCAGTCTCTCTGGGGCCAACGTCCTGACTTTC.

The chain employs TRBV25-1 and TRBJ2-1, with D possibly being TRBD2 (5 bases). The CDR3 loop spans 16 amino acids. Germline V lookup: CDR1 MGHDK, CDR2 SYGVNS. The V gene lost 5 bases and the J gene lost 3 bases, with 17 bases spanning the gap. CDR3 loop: CASSPLVKRHYNEQFF. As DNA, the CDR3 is TGTGCCAGCAGTCCCCTTGTCAAGCGGCACTACAATGAGCAGTTCTTC.

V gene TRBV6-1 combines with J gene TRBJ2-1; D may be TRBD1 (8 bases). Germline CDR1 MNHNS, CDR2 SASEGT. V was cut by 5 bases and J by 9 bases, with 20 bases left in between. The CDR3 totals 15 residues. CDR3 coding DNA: TGTGCCAGCAGTATAGGACAGGGAGGGGTTGGTGAGCAGTTCTTC. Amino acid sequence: CASSIGQGGVGEQFF.

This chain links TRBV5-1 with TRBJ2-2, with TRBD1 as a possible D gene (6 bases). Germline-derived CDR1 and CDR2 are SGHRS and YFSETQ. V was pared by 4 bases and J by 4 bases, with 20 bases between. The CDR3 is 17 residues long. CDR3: CASSLGVGGSITGELFF. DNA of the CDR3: TGCGCCAGCAGCCTAGGCGTAGGGGGTTCGATCACCGGGGAGCTGTTTTTT.

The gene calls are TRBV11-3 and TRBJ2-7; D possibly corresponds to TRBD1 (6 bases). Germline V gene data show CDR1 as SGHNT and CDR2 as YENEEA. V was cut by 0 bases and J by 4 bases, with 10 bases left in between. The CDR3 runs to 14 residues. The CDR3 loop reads CASSLDFRGYEQYF. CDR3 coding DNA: TGTGCCAGCAGCTTAGATTTTAGGGGGTACGAGCAGTACTTC.

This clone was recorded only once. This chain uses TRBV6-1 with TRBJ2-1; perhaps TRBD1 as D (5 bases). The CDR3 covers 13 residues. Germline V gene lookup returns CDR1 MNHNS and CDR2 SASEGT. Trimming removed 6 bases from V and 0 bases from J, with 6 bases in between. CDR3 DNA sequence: TGTGCCAGCAGGGACAACTCCTACAATGAGCAGTTCTTC. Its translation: CASRDNSYNEQFF.

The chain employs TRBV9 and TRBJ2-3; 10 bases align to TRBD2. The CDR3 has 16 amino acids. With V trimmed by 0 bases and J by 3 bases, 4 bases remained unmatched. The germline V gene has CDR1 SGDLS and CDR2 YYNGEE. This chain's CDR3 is CASSVESGRGTDTQYF. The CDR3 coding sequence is TGTGCCAGCAGCGTAGAGAGCGGGAGGGGGACAGATACGCAGTATTTT.

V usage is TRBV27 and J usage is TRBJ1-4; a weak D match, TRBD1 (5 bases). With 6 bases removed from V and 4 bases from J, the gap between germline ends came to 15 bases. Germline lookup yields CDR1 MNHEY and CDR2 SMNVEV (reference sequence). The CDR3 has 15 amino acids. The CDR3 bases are TGTGCCAGCAGCCCTACTCGGGGGTTTAATGAAAAACTGTTTTTT. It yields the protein CASSPTRGFNEKLFF.

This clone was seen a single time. The CDR3 DNA follows: TGTGCCAGCAGCGTAGGTAGCGGGAGGCCGGTGGAGACCCAGTACTTC. This gives the protein CASSVGSGRPVETQYF. The rearrangement joins TRBV9 to TRBJ2-5; 10 nucleotides align to TRBD2. The CDR3 sequence is 16 residues long. V was clipped by 0 bases and J by 5 bases; unmatched bases: 7. Germline V gene sequence: CDR1 SGDLS, CDR2 YYNGEE. Supplemented by reference TRBV9 and TRBJ2-5, the full variable domain reads DSGVTQTPKHLITATGQRVTLRCSPRSGDLSVYWYQQSLDQGLQFLIQYYNGEERAKGNILERFSAQQFPDLHSELNLSSLELGDSALYFCASSVGSGRPVETQYFGPGTRLLVL.

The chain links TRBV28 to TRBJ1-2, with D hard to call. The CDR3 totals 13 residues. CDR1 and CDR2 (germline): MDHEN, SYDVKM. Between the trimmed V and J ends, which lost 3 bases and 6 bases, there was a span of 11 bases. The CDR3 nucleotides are TGTGCCAGCAGTTTGGGAGGAAGCGATGGCTACACCTTC. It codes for CASSLGGSDGYTF.

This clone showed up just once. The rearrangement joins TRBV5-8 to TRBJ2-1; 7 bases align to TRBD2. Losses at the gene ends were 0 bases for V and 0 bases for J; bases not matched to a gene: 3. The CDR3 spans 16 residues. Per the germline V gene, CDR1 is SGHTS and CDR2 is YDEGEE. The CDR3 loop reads CASSLERGSSYNEQFF. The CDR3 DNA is TGTGCCAGCAGCTTGGAGCGCGGGAGCTCCTACAATGAGCAGTTCTTC.

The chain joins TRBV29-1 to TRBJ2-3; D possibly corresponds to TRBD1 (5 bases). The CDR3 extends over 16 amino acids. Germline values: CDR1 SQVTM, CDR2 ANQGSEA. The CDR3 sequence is CSTRTNPQLLRSTQYF. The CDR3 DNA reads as TGCAGTACGCGGACAAACCCCCAGTTGCTTCGATCTACGCAGTATTTT.

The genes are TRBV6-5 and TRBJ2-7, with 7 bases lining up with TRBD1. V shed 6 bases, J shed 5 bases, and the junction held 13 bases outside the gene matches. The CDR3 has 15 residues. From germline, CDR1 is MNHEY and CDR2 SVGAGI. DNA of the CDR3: TGTGCCAGCAGAGGACAGGTTCTTGTTAGGGACGAGCAGTACTTC. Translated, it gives CASRGQVLVRDEQYF.

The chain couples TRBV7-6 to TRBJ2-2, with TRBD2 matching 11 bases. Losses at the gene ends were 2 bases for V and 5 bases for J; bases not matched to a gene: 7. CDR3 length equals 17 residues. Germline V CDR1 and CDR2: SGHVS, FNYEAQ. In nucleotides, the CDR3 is TGTGCCAGCAGCTTATATGTTAGCGGGAGGGAAACCGGGGAGCTGTTTTTT. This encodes CASSLYVSGRETGELFF.

The DNA of the CDR3 is TGTGCCAGCAGTGAAGGGGACATTGCCTACGAGCAGTACTTC. It is translated as CASSEGDIAYEQYF. The genes are TRBV4-2 and TRBJ2-7; weak D call: TRBD1 (6 bases). V gave up 6 bases and J gave up 2 bases, with 14 bases separating them. This CDR3 region has 14 residues. Germline V lookup: CDR1 LGHNA, CDR2 YNFKEQ.

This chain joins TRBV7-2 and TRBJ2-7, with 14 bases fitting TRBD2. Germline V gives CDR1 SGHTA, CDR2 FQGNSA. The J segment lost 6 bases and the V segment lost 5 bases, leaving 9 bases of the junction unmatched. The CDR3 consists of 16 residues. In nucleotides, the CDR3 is TGTGCCAGCAGCCGGGGGACTAGCGGGAGTATAGGCGAGCAGTACTTC. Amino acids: CASSRGTSGSIGEQYF.

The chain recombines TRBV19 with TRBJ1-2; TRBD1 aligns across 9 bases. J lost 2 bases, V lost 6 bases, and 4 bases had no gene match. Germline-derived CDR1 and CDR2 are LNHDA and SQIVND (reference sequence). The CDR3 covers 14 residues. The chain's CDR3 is CASRTGQGNYGYTF. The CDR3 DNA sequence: TGTGCCAGTAGGACGGGACAGGGAAACTATGGCTACACCTTC. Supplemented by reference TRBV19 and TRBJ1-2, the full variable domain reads DGGITQSPKYLFRKEGQNVTLSCEQNLNHDAMYWYRQDPGQGLRLIYYSQIVNDFQKGDIAEGYSVSREKKESFPLTVTSAQKNPTAFYLCASRTGQGNYGYTFGSGTRLTVV.

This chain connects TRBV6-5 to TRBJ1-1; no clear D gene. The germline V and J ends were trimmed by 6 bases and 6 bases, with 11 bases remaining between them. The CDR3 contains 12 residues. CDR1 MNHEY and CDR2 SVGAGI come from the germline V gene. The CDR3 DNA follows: TGTGCCAGCAGAATAGGAGATTCTGAAGCTTTCTTT. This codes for CASRIGDSEAFF.

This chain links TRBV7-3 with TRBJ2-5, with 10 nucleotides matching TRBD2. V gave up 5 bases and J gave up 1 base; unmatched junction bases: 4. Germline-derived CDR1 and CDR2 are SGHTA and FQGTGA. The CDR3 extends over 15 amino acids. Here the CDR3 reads CASSVTSGIQETQYF. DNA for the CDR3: TGTGCCAGCAGCGTCACTAGCGGGATCCAAGAGACCCAGTACTTC.